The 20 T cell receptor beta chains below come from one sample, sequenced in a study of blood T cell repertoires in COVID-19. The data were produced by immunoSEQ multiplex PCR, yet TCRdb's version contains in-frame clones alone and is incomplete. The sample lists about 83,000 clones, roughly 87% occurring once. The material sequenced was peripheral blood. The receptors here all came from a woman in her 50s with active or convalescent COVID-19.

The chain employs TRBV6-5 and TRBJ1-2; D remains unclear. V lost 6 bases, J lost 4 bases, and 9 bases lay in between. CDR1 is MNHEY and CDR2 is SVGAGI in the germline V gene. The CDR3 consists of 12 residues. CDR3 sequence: CASRVGSYGYTF. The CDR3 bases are TGTGCCAGCAGAGTGGGGAGCTATGGCTACACCTTC.

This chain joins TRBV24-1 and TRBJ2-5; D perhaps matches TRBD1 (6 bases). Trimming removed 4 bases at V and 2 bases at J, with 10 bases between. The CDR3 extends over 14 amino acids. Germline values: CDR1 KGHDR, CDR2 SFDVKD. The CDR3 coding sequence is TGTGCCACCAGTGACCCCGGACAGCAAGAGACCCAGTACTTC. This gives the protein CATSDPGQQETQYF.

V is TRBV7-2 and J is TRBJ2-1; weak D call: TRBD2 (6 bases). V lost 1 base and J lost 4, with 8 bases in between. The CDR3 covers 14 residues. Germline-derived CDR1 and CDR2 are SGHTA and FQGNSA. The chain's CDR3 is CASSLGLGYNEQFF. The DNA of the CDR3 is TGTGCCAGCAGCTTAGGACTAGGGTACAATGAGCAGTTCTTC.

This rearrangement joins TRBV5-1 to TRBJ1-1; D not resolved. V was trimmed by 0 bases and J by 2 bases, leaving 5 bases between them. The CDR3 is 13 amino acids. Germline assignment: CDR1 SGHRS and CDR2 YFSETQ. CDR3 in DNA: TGCGCCAGCAGCTTGGACAGTAACACTGAAGCTTTCTTT. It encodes CASSLDSNTEAFF.

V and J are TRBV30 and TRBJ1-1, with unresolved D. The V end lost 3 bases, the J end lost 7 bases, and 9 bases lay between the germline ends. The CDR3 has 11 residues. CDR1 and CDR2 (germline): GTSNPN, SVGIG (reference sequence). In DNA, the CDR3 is TGTGCCTGGAGCGCGGCGATTGAAGCTTTCTTT. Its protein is CAWSAAIEAFF.

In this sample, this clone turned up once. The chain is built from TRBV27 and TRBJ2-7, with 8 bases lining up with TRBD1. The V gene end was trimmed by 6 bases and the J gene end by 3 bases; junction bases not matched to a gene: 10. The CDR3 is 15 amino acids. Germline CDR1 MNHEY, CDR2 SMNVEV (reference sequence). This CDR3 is CASRRVRTGIYEQYF. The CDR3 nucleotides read TGTGCCAGCAGACGCGTGAGGACAGGGATCTACGAGCAGTACTTC.

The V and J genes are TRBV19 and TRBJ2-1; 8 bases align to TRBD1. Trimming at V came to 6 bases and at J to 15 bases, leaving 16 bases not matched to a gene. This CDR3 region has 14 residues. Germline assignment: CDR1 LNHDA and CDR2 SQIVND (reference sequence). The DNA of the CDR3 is TGTGCCAGTAGCCCGATGGGGGTCGGACAGGGACTGTTCTTC. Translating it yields CASSPMGVGQGLFF.

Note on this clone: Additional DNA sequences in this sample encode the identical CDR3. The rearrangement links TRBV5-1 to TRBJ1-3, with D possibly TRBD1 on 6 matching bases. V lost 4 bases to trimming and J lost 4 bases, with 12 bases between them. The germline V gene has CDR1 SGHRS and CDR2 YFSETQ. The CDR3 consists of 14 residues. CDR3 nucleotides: TGCGCCAGCAGCCCCAGGGGTTCCGGAAACACCATATATTTT. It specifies CASSPRGSGNTIYF.

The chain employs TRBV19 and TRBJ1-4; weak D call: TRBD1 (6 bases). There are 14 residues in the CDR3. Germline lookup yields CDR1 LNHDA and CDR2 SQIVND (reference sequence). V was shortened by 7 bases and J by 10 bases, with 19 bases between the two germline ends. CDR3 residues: CASKLGTTGGKLFF. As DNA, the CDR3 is TGTGCCAGTAAGTTAGGGACAACGGGAGGAAAACTGTTTTTT.

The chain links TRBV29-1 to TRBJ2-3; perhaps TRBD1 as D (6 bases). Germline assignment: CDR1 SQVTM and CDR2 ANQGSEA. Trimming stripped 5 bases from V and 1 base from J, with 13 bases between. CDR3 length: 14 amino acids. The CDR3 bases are TGCAGCGTTATTGGAGAGGGGGGCACAGATACGCAGTATTTT. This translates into CSVIGEGGTDTQYF.

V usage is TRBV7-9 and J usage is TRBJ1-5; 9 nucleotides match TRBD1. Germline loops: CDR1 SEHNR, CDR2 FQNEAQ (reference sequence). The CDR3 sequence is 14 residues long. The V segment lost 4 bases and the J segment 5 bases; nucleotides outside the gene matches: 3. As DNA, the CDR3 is TGTGCCAGCAGCTCAAGGACAGGGGATCAGCCCCAGCATTTT. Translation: CASSSRTGDQPQHF.

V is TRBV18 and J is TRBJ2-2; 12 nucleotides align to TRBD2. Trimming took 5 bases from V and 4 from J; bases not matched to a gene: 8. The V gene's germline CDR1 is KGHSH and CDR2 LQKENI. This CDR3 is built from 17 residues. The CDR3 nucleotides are TGTGCCAGCTCATCTACTAGCGGGGGGACCGGCACCGGGGAGCTGTTTTTT. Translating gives CASSSTSGGTGTGELFF.

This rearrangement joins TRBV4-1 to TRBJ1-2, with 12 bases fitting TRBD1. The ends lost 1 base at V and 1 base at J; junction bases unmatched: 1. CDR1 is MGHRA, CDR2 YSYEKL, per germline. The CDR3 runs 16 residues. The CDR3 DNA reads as TGCGCCAGCAGCCAAGGGGACAGGGGGCGTAACTATGGCTACACCTTC. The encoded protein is CASSQGDRGRNYGYTF.

The CDR3 loop reads CASSLFGRGYEQYF. The CDR3 region has the DNA TGTGCCAGCAGTTTATTCGGCAGGGGCTACGAGCAGTACTTC. V and J are TRBV27 and TRBJ2-7; possibly TRBD1 for D (6 bases). The CDR3 runs 14 residues. V was shortened by 1 base and J by 3 bases, with 10 bases between the two germline ends. Germline V gene lookup returns CDR1 MNHEY and CDR2 SMNVEV (reference sequence).

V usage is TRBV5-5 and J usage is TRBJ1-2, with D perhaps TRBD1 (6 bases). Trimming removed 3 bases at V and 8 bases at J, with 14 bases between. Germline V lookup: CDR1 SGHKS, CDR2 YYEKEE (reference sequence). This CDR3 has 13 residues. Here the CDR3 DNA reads TGTGCCAGCAGCTACGAGACAGGCACGGGCTACACCTTC. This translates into CASSYETGTGYTF. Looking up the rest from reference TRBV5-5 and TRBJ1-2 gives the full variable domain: DAGVTQSPTHLIKTRGQQVTLRCSPISGHKSVSWYQQVLGQGPQFIFQYYEKEERGRGNFPDRFSARQFPNYSSELNVNALLLGDSALYLCASSYETGTGYTFGSGTRLTVV.

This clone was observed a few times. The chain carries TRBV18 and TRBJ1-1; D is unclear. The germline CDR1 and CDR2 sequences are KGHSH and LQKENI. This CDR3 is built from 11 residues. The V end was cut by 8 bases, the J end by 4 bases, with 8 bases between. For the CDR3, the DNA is TGTGCCAGCGCCCAGTCCACTGAAGCTTTCTTT. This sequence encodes CASAQSTEAFF.

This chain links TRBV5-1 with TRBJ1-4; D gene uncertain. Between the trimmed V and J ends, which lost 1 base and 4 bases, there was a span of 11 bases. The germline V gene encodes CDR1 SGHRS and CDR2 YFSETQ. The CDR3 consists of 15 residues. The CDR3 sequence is CASSLIGQLNEKLFF. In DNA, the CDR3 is TGCGCCAGCAGCTTGATTGGGCAGCTTAATGAAAAACTGTTTTTT.

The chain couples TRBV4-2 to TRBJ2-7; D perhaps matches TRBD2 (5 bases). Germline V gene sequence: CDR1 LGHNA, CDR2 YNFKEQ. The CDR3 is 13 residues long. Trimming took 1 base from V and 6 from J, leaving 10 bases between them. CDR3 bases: TGTGCCAGCAGCCAAGGGCCAGGAGGCGAGCAGTACTTC. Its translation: CASSQGPGGEQYF.

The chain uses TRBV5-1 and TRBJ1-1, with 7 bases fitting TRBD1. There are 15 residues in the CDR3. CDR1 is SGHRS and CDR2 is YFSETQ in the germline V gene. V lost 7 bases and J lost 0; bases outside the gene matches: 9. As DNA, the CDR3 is TGCGCCAGCGGTCCCGGGACAGAGATGAACACTGAAGCTTTCTTT. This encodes CASGPGTEMNTEAFF.

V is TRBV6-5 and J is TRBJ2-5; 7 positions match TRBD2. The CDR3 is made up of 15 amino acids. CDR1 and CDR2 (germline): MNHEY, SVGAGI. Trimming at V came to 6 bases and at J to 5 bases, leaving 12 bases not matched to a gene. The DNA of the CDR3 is TGTGCCAGCAGCTCCGGACTAGATCCTAGGGAGACCCAGTACTTC. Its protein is CASSSGLDPRETQYF.